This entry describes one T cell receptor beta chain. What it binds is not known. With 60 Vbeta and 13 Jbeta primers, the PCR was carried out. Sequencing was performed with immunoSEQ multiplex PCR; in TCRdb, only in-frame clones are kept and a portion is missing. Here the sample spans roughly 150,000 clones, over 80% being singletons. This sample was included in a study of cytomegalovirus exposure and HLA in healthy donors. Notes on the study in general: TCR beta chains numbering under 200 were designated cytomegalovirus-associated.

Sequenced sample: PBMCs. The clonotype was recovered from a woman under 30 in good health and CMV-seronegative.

For the CDR3, the DNA is TGTGCCAGTCCGATTCCCGGGACAGGGCTCTATGGCTACACCTTC. Translated: CASPIPGTGLYGYTF. V and J are TRBV6-5 and TRBJ1-2; 9 nucleotides match TRBD1. CDR3 length: 15 residues. Trimming at V came to 9 bases and at J to 4 bases, leaving 12 bases not matched to a gene. Germline CDR1 reads MNHEY; CDR2 reads SVGAGI.